The sequence of this TCR beta chain was determined in a study of T-cell memory formation after mild COVID-19. TCRdb analysed the 5' RACE reads with MiXCR anew, one entry per CDR3 protein. The table lists a few hundred thousand distinct CDR3 sequences, 20% to 25% of them singletons. This sequence was found in a man between 18 and 35 years old who had mild COVID-19 (a few samples of this study predate the infection). Cell type and time point are not known. The sample consisted of PBMCs or a T cell subset sorted from them (not recorded which).

The CDR3 coding sequence is TGCAGTGCACCAGGGACAGTCGAACAAATACTAGCCAAAAACATTCAGTACTTC. Its translation: CSAPGTVEQILAKNIQYF. The chain is built from TRBV20-1 and TRBJ2-4, with TRBD1 identical over 7 bases. V shed 6 bases and J 0 bases; nucleotides not matched to a gene: 17. This CDR3 is built from 18 residues. Looked up from germline, CDR1 is DFQATT and CDR2 is SNEGSKA (reference sequence).